The clone carrying this TCR beta chain has ten or more counts. All the donors were Caucasian adults who lived in Nashville, Tennessee. The sample comes from a study of shared clonotypes between healthy human individuals. Input per replicate PCR of unsorted PBMC was about 330 ng DNA, corresponding to approximately 30,000 T cell genomes. The sequencing of unsorted PBMC DNA took place on ten immunoSEQ deep assay plates. Source study methods: As immunoSEQ supplied junction-only sequences (without quality scores), filtering differed. Profiled with immunoSEQ multiplex PCR; TCRdb holds only in-frame clones, not every one. That table is the source of V, J and clone size, and D and trimming were worked out from the DNA. The data hold roughly 450,000 clones, with approximately 85% observed a single time. CDR1 and CDR2 (germline): KGHSH, LQKENI. The CDR3 extends over 13 amino acids. Trimming stripped 3 bases from V and 7 bases from J, with 9 bases between.

V and J are TRBV18 and TRBJ2-2; D is undetermined. Sequencing was performed on PBMCs. This clonotype was sampled from a woman aged 40 to 50 in good health. Some clones in this sample may be carry-over from other donors' samples. The CDR3 DNA reads TGTGCCAGCTCACCCAACCCAGGCGGGGAGCTGTTTTTT. Translation: CASSPNPGGELFF.